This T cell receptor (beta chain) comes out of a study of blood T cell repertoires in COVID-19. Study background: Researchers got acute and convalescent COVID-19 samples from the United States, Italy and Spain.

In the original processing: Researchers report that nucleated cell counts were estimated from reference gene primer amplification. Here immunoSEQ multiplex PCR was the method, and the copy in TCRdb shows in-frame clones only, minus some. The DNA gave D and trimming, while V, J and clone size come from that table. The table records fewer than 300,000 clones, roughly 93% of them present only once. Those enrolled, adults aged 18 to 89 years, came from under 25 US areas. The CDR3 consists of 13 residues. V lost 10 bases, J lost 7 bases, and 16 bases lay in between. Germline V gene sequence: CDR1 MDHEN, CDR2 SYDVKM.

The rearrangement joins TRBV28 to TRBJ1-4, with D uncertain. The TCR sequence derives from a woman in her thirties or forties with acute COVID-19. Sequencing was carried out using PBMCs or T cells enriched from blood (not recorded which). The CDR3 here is CATSSGQTEKLFF. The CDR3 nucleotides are TGTGCCACCTCCAGTGGGCAGACTGAAAAACTGTTTTTT.